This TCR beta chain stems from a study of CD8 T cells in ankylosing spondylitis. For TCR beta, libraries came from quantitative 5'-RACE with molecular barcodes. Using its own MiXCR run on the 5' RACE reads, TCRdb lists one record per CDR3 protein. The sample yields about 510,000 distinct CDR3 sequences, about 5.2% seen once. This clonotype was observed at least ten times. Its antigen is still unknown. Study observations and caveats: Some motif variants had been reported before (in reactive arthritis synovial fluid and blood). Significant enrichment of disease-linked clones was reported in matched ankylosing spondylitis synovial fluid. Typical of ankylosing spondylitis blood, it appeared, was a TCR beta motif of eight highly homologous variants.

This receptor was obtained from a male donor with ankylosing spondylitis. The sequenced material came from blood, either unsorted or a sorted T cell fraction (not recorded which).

This CDR3 is CASSPFRAGGRETQYF. The CDR3 DNA is TGTGCCAGCTCACCCTTCCGGGCTGGTGGACGAGAGACCCAGTACTTC. The gene calls are TRBV18 and TRBJ2-5; D remains unclear. CDR1 KGHSH and CDR2 LQKENI come from the germline V gene. CDR3 length: 16 amino acids. V was clipped by 3 bases and J by 4 bases, with 18 bases between them.